The source of this T cell receptor beta chain is a study of long-term antiretroviral therapy in people with HIV. Study conclusions and caveats: Whichever time point was examined, clones expanded before ART dominated the repertoire.

In its sample, this clone was seen once. What it binds is not known. Trimming took off 0 bases at V and 0 bases at J, with 8 bases between the two ends. The CDR3 sequence is 15 residues long. The germline V gene encodes CDR1 MNHNY and CDR2 SVGAGI (reference sequence). At survey level, the immunoSEQ assay was run in its v3.0 version. A target of about 35,000-50,000 T-cell genomes per sample was set for sequencing. Profiled with immunoSEQ multiplex PCR; TCRdb holds only in-frame clones, not every one. This repertoire shows about 35,000 clones, over 60% found once; its top ten account for about 7.6%. The V call is TRBV6-6, the J call TRBJ1-1; tentative D call: TRBD1 (5 bases). The clonotype was recovered from a woman in her forties or fifties with HIV. The material was unsorted PBMCs, obtained 2 years after starting antiretroviral therapy. This CDR3 reads CASSYSGGLNTEAFF. The CDR3 nucleotides are TGTGCCAGCAGTTACTCTGGGGGGTTGAACACTGAAGCTTTCTTT.